A selection of T cell receptor beta chains follows, all from one sample in a study of shared clonotypes between healthy human individuals. Here immunoSEQ multiplex PCR was the method, and the copy in TCRdb shows in-frame clones only, minus some. Among roughly 2.2 million clones, roughly 92% were seen once, and the ten largest hold about 0.41%. The source material was naive CD4+ T cells from PBMCs. The receptors come from a man aged 18 to 29 in good health. Some clones in this sample may be carry-over from other donors' samples. CDR3s include the opening cysteine and the closing phenylalanine or tryptophan. Fields, in order: V gene, clone size, J gene, D gene, CDR3 DNA, CDR3 protein. A D gene is named only where the DNA matches it firmly. Only some rows state a clone size, as once, few, many or a class for expanded clones.

V: TRBV7-3; size: .; J: TRBJ2-1; D: .; DNA: TGTGCCAGCAGCGGAAGCGGTTACAATGAGCAGTTCTTC; CDR3: CASSGSGYNEQFF
V: TRBV7-3; size: .; J: TRBJ2-1; D: TRBD2; DNA: TGTGCCAGCAGCTTTACTAGCGGGAGTTATGAGCAGTTCTTC; CDR3: CASSFTSGSYEQFF
V: TRBV28; size: .; J: TRBJ1-5; D: .; DNA: TGTGCCAGCAGGGCCGATCAGCCCCAGCATTTT; CDR3: CASRADQPQHF
V: TRBV9; size: .; J: TRBJ1-1; D: .; DNA: TGTGCCAGCAGCGCAGTCAGGGTGAACACTGAAGCTTTCTTT; CDR3: CASSAVRVNTEAFF
V: TRBV10-2; size: .; J: TRBJ2-7; D: .; DNA: TGCGCCAGCAGTGAGCTAACGGGTCTCGTGGCCTACGAGCAGTACTTC; CDR3: CASSELTGLVAYEQYF
V: TRBV18; size: .; J: TRBJ1-1; D: .; DNA: TGTGCCAGCTCACCACAACAGGGGAACACTGAAGCTTTCTTT; CDR3: CASSPQQGNTEAFF
V: TRBV7-6; size: .; J: TRBJ2-3; D: .; DNA: TGTGCCAGCAGCTTAGCGCCTATTAGCGAGCATACGCAGTATTTT; CDR3: CASSLAPISEHTQYF
V: TRBV18; size: .; J: TRBJ1-1; D: TRBD1; DNA: TGTGCCAGCTCGCCAGGGGGGAGGAACACTGAAGCTTTCTTT; CDR3: CASSPGGRNTEAFF
V: TRBV28; size: .; J: TRBJ1-1; D: .; DNA: TGTGCCAGCAGTTTAGGTCAGAACACTGAAGCTTTCTTT; CDR3: CASSLGQNTEAFF
V: TRBV7-2; size: .; J: TRBJ2-4; D: TRBD2; DNA: TGTGCCAGCAGCTTAGCAGCGGGAGGTGAAGGGATTCAGTACTTC; CDR3: CASSLAAGGEGIQYF
V: TRBV11-2; size: .; J: TRBJ1-5; D: .; DNA: TGTGCCAGCAGCCCGAGCACGGGGGGCAATCAGCCCCAGCATTTT; CDR3: CASSPSTGGNQPQHF
V: TRBV7-2; size: .; J: TRBJ2-7; D: TRBD2; DNA: TGTGCCAGCAGCTCACATCCGGGACTAGTACCCGAGCAGTACTTC; CDR3: CASSSHPGLVPEQYF
V: TRBV7-9; size: .; J: TRBJ2-5; D: TRBD2; DNA: TGTGCCAGCAGCTTAAGAGGGGGACTAGCGGGATATGAGACCCAGTACTTC; CDR3: CASSLRGGLAGYETQYF
V: TRBV11-2; size: .; J: TRBJ1-2; D: TRBD1; DNA: TGTGCCAGCAGCTTCGGGGACAGCAGAAGCTATGGCTACACCTTC; CDR3: CASSFGDSRSYGYTF
V: TRBV19; size: .; J: TRBJ2-2; D: TRBD1; DNA: TGTGCCAGTAGTATTTACAGGGGGCAAAGCGGGGAGCTGTTTTTT; CDR3: CASSIYRGQSGELFF
V: TRBV5-1; size: .; J: TRBJ2-1; D: .; DNA: TGCGCCAGCCGCTACAAAGATCGACGAACACCGGAACCCGGTGAGCAGTTCTTC; CDR3: CASRYKDRRTPEPGEQFF
V: TRBV5-1; size: .; J: TRBJ2-2; D: .; DNA: TGCGCCAGCAGCTTGGAATGGGGAAGGGGCACCGGGGAGCTGTTTTTT; CDR3: CASSLEWGRGTGELFF
V: TRBV19; size: .; J: TRBJ2-7; D: .; DNA: TGTGCCAGTAGTGCACGACTAGACTACGAGCAGTACTTC; CDR3: CASSARLDYEQYF
V: TRBV29-1; size: .; J: TRBJ1-1; D: .; DNA: TGCAGCGTCCACCGTGGCGGAAGGGACCCTGAAGCTTTCTTT; CDR3: CSVHRGGRDPEAFF
V: TRBV18; size: .; J: TRBJ2-2; D: TRBD2; DNA: TGTGCCAGCTCACCATTAAGCGGGGGGAACACCGGGGAGCTGTTTTTT; CDR3: CASSPLSGGNTGELFF
V: TRBV6-6; size: .; J: TRBJ2-5; D: .; DNA: TGTGCCAGCAGTTACTCTGGGCGAAGCCAGTACTTC; CDR3: CASSYSGRSQYF
V: TRBV2; size: .; J: TRBJ2-7; D: TRBD2; DNA: TGTGCCAGCAGGGAAGAGCGGGGCGAGCAGTACTTC; CDR3: CASREERGEQYF
V: TRBV7-9; size: .; J: TRBJ2-2; D: TRBD1; DNA: TGTGCCAGCAGCTTAGCCGCCGGGACAGGGGCTTCGAACACCGGGGAGCTGTTTTTT; CDR3: CASSLAAGTGASNTGELFF
V: TRBV7-8; size: .; J: TRBJ2-3; D: TRBD2; DNA: TGTGCCAGCAGCTTCGGGCTAGCGGGAGGGAGGGATACGCAGTATTTT; CDR3: CASSFGLAGGRDTQYF
V: TRBV11-2; size: .; J: TRBJ2-1; D: TRBD2; DNA: TGTGCCAGCAGCCGCAACTGGGGAGGGACCTCCTACAATGAGCAGTTCTTC; CDR3: CASSRNWGGTSYNEQFF
V: TRBV5-1; size: .; J: TRBJ2-7; D: .; DNA: TGCGCCAGCAGCTTGGACAGGGTAGGGTTCGACGAGCAGTACTTC; CDR3: CASSLDRVGFDEQYF
V: TRBV7-8; size: .; J: TRBJ2-7; D: .; DNA: TGTGCCAGCAGCTTAGAAATCGGACATAACTACGAGCAGTACTTC; CDR3: CASSLEIGHNYEQYF
V: TRBV18; size: few; J: TRBJ1-3; D: .; DNA: TGTGCCTCCTTTTTGGGGGCAGATGGAAACACCATATATTTT; CDR3: CASFLGADGNTIYF
V: TRBV15; size: .; J: TRBJ2-2; D: TRBD2; DNA: TGTGCCACCAGCACCGGGAGGGGGAACACCGGGGAGCTGTTTTTT; CDR3: CATSTGRGNTGELFF
V: TRBV5-1; size: .; J: TRBJ1-2; D: .; DNA: TGCGCCAGCAGCTTGGATCCAGAAGACTATGGCTACACCTTC; CDR3: CASSLDPEDYGYTF
V: TRBV5-1; size: .; J: TRBJ2-2; D: .; DNA: TGCGCCAGCAGCTTGGATGAGGGAACCGGGGAGCTGTTTTTT; CDR3: CASSLDEGTGELFF
V: TRBV11-3; size: .; J: TRBJ1-1; D: TRBD1; DNA: TGTGCCAGCAGCTTAGCAGGGGGTGAGACTGAAGCTTTCTTT; CDR3: CASSLAGGETEAFF
V: TRBV7-9; size: once; J: TRBJ2-3; D: TRBD1; DNA: TGTGCCAGCAGCCAGAACAGGGGGCGAGAGGTAGATACGCAGTATTTT; CDR3: CASSQNRGREVDTQYF
V: TRBV25-1; size: .; J: TRBJ2-7; D: .; DNA: TGTGCCAGCAGATCCGGCAGCGCTATGTACGAGCAGTACTTC; CDR3: CASRSGSAMYEQYF
V: TRBV6-1; size: .; J: TRBJ2-7; D: .; DNA: TGTGCCAGCAGGGATCAGGGCCACGAGCAGTACTTC; CDR3: CASRDQGHEQYF
V: TRBV7-2; size: .; J: TRBJ1-1; D: .; DNA: TGTGCCAGCAGCCTGAGGCGGTATAACACTGAAGCTTTCTTT; CDR3: CASSLRRYNTEAFF
V: TRBV11-2; size: .; J: TRBJ2-1; D: TRBD1; DNA: TGTGCCAGCAGCAGGGACAGGTACAATGAGCAGTTCTTC; CDR3: CASSRDRYNEQFF
V: TRBV5-1; size: once; J: TRBJ1-4; D: .; DNA: TGCGCCAGCAGCCCGGCGGGGCAGAGGACTGAAAAACTGTTTTTT; CDR3: CASSPAGQRTEKLFF
V: TRBV4-1; size: .; J: TRBJ2-1; D: .; DNA: TGCGCCAGCAGCCAACTCCGGGACGGCAATGAGCAGTTCTTC; CDR3: CASSQLRDGNEQFF
V: TRBV5-1; size: .; J: TRBJ2-1; D: .; DNA: TGCGCCAGCAGCTTGGGTGGGGCGATCGGCAATGAGCAGTTCTTC; CDR3: CASSLGGAIGNEQFF
V: TRBV27; size: .; J: TRBJ2-1; D: .; DNA: TGTGCCAGCAGTTTATCGTGGAGCGGCCACAATGAGCAGTTCTTC; CDR3: CASSLSWSGHNEQFF
V: TRBV4-1; size: once; J: TRBJ2-7; D: TRBD2; DNA: TGCGCCAGCAGCCTAGGGACTAGCTGGGAGCAGTACTTC; CDR3: CASSLGTSWEQYF
V: TRBV30; size: .; J: TRBJ2-3; D: TRBD1; DNA: TGTGCCTGGAGCCCCGGGACAGGGTCAGCAGATACGCAGTATTTT; CDR3: CAWSPGTGSADTQYF
V: TRBV5-1; size: .; J: TRBJ2-2; D: TRBD2; DNA: TGCGCCAGCAAGATAGCGGGCACGAACACCGGGGAGCTGTTTTTT; CDR3: CASKIAGTNTGELFF
V: TRBV5-1; size: once; J: TRBJ2-7; D: .; DNA: TGCGCCAGCAGCTTGGCCCAGGGGAGCGAGCAGTACTTC; CDR3: CASSLAQGSEQYF
V: TRBV7-8; size: .; J: TRBJ1-3; D: TRBD1; DNA: TGTGCCAGCAGCTTAATGGGACAGGGGTCTGGAAACACCATATATTTT; CDR3: CASSLMGQGSGNTIYF
V: TRBV18; size: .; J: TRBJ2-3; D: .; DNA: TGTGCCAGCTCACCTCTGGGTATGGCAGATACGCAGTATTTT; CDR3: CASSPLGMADTQYF